The rows below give T cell receptor beta chains drawn from one sample of a study of blood T cell repertoires in COVID-19. Using immunoSEQ multiplex PCR, the repertoire was profiled, and TCRdb retains in-frame clones only, with some absent. The sample lists around 160,000 clones, 80% occurring once. The sample consisted of peripheral blood. The source is a man aged 60-69 years with active or convalescent COVID-19. CDR3s include the opening cysteine and the closing phenylalanine or tryptophan. The D gene is left open where the match is weak. The size of a clone is reported for some rows only, either as once, few or many, or as a class for expanded clones.

>many|TRBV7-9|TRBD1|TRBJ2-3
CATSGQGSTDTQYF
TGTGCTACCTCGGGACAGGGTAGCACAGATACGCAGTATTTT
>NA|TRBV5-6|NA|TRBJ2-7
CASSFYFTGTSYEQYF
TGTGCCAGCAGCTTTTATTTTACGGGGACATCCTACGAGCAGTACTTC
>NA|TRBV25-1|TRBD1|TRBJ2-7
CASSEPGTGDYEQYF
TGTGCCAGCAGTGAACCAGGGACAGGAGACTACGAGCAGTACTTC
>NA|TRBV29-1|TRBD2|TRBJ2-5
CSVPWTSGRVTETQYF
TGCAGCGTTCCATGGACTAGCGGGAGGGTGACTGAGACCCAGTACTTC
>NA|TRBV28|TRBD2|TRBJ2-3
CASYLRGGSTDTQYF
TGTGCCAGTTACCTACGGGGGGGGAGCACAGATACGCAGTATTTT
>NA|TRBV6-5|NA|TRBJ1-1
CASSYAGEHTEAFF
TGTGCCAGCAGTTACGCGGGGGAGCACACTGAAGCTTTCTTT
>NA|TRBV18|NA|TRBJ2-1
CASSPPQQNFGEQFF
TGTGCCAGCTCACCCCCTCAACAGAACTTCGGTGAGCAGTTCTTC
>NA|TRBV6-5|NA|TRBJ1-5
CASSDSGGAQQPQHF
TGTGCCAGCAGTGACTCCGGGGGGGCACAGCAGCCCCAGCATTTT
>NA|TRBV2|TRBD1|TRBJ2-7
CASSEALRTGAYEQYF
TGTGCCAGCAGTGAAGCGCTTAGGACAGGAGCCTACGAGCAGTACTTC
>NA|TRBV28|NA|TRBJ2-7
CASTRVGGHEQYF
TGTGCCAGCACCCGGGTAGGGGGACACGAGCAGTACTTC
>NA|TRBV10-3|NA|TRBJ1-1
CAIGRGGNTEAFF
TGTGCCATAGGCCGGGGGGGGAACACTGAAGCTTTCTTT
>once|TRBV7-9|TRBD2|TRBJ2-5
CASRGSGRSLETQYF
TGTGCCAGCAGGGGGAGCGGGAGGTCTTTAGAGACCCAGTACTTC
>NA|TRBV4-3|NA|TRBJ1-2
CASSQEYPGHGYTF
TGCGCCAGCAGCCAAGAATACCCAGGTCATGGCTACACCTTC
>NA|TRBV7-2|TRBD1|TRBJ2-4
CASSLGTGVDIQYF
TGTGCCAGCAGCCTCGGGACAGGGGTAGACATTCAGTACTTC
>once|TRBV28|NA|TRBJ2-1
CASTDGGYYNEQFF
TGTGCCAGCACCGATGGCGGTTACTACAATGAGCAGTTCTTC
>NA|TRBV4-1|TRBD1|TRBJ2-5
CASSPSRNRGRGETQYF
TGCGCCAGCAGCCCCTCCCGGAACAGGGGGCGCGGAGAGACCCAGTACTTC
>NA|TRBV10-3|TRBD2|TRBJ2-5
CAIRTSGKQETQYF
TGTGCCATCAGGACTAGCGGCAAACAAGAGACCCAGTACTTC
>NA|TRBV11-2|TRBD1|TRBJ2-5
CASSRSTGGQETQYF
TGTGCCAGCAGCCGTTCAACAGGGGGCCAAGAGACCCAGTACTTC
>NA|TRBV18|TRBD2|TRBJ2-1
CASSPRVGSGNEQFF
TGTGCCAGCTCACCAAGGGTCGGTAGCGGGAATGAGCAGTTCTTC
>few|TRBV6-2/TRBV6-3|NA|TRBJ2-7
CASSQSPGLSNEQYF
TGTGCCAGCAGTCAAAGCCCAGGGTTATCTAACGAGCAGTACTTC
>once|TRBV3-1/TRBV3-2|TRBD2|TRBJ2-1
CASSRLAGDNEQFF
TGTGCCAGCAGCCGACTAGCGGGAGACAATGAGCAGTTCTTC
>NA|TRBV5-1|NA|TRBJ2-6
CASSLDGRAGGANVLTF
TGCGCCAGCAGCTTGGATGGCAGGGCAGGAGGGGCCAACGTCCTGACTTTC
>NA|TRBV2|TRBD1|TRBJ2-5
CASRKDRGPQETQYF
TGTGCCAGCAGGAAGGACAGGGGTCCCCAAGAGACCCAGTACTTC